This paragraph covers one T cell receptor (beta chain) sequence. The V segment lost 3 bases and the J segment 5 bases; nucleotides outside the gene matches: 6. CDR3 length equals 15 residues. Germline CDR1 and CDR2: SGDLS and YYNGEE. These data are taken from a study of blood T cell repertoires in COVID-19. Study context: Sites in the United States, Italy and Spain provided acute and convalescent COVID-19 samples.

Study processing details: Estimated nucleated cell counts came from reference gene primer amplification. Data came from immunoSEQ multiplex PCR; TCRdb stores just in-frame clones and leaves some out. V and J calls and clone size follow that table, whereas D and trimming were derived from the DNA. This sample has 350,000 to 450,000 clones, with 80% to 90% found just once. The clonotype comes from a woman aged 60-75 years with COVID-19, enrolled during active disease. The chain joins TRBV9 to TRBJ1-1; 11 bases fit TRBD1. Sequenced: peripheral blood. CDR3 coding DNA: TGTGCCAGCAGCGCCCGGGACAGGGGGTATACTGAAGCTTTCTTT. As protein: CASSARDRGYTEAFF.